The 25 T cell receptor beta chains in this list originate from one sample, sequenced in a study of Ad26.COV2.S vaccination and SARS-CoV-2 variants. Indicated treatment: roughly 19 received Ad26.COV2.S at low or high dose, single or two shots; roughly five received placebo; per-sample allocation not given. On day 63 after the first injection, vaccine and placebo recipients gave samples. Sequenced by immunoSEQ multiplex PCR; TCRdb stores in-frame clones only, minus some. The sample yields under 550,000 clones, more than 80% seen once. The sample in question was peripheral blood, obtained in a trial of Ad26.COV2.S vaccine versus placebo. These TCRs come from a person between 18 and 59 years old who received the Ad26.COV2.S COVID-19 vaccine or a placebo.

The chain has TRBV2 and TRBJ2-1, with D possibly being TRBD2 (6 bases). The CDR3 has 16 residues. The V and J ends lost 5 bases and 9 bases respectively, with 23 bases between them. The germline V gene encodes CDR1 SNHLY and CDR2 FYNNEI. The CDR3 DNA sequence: TGTGCCAGCAGTTTGGGGACTCCTTCTTCCGGGAGTGAGCAGTTCTTC. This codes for CASSLGTPSSGSEQFF.

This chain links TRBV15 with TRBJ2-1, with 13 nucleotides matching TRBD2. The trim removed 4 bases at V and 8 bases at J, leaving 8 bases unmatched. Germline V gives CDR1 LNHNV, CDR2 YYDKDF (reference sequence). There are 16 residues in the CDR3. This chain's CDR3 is CATSKRLAGGRDEQFF. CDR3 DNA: TGTGCCACCAGCAAAAGACTAGCGGGAGGCAGGGATGAGCAGTTCTTC.

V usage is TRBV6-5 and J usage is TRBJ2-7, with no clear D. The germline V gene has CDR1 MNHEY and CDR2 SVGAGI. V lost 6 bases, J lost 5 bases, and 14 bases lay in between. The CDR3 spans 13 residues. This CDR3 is CASSSNTQDEQYF. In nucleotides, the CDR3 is TGTGCCAGCAGCTCCAATACCCAAGACGAGCAGTACTTC.

DNA of the CDR3: TGTGCCAGCAGCTGGGACAGGGTGTCCTACGAGCAGTACTTC. Translated, it gives CASSWDRVSYEQYF. This chain connects TRBV6-2 or TRBV6-3 to TRBJ2-7, with TRBD1 matching 9 bases. CDR3 length equals 14 residues. V gave up 6 bases and J gave up 1 base; unmatched junction bases: 4. The germline V gene encodes CDR1 MNHEY and CDR2 SVGEGT.

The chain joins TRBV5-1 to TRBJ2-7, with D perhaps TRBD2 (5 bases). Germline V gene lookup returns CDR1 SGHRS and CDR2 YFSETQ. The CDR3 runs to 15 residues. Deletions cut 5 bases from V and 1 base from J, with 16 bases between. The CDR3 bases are TGCGCCAGCAGTTGGGGAGAGGGATATTCCTACGAGCAGTACTTC. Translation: CASSWGEGYSYEQYF.

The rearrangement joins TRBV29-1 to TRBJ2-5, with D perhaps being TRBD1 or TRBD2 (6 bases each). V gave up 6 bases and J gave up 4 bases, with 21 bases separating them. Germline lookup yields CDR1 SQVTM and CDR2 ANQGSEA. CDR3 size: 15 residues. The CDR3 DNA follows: TGCAGCGTCAAGGGGGTAGCGGACGGAGGAGAGACCCAGTACTTC. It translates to CSVKGVADGGETQYF.

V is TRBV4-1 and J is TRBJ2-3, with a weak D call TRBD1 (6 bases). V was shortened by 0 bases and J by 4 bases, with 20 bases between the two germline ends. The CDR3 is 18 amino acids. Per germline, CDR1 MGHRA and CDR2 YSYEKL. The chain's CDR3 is CASSQEGSGQGRADTQYF. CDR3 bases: TGCGCCAGCAGCCAAGAAGGGTCGGGGCAGGGGCGCGCAGATACGCAGTATTTT.

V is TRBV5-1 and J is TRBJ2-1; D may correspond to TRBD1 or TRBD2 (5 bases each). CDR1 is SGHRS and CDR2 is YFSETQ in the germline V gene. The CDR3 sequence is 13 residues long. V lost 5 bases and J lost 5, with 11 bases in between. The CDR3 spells CASRDSGNNEQFF. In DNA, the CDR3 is TGCGCCAGCAGAGACAGCGGTAACAATGAGCAGTTCTTC. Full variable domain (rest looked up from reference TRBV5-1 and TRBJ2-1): KAGVTQTPRYLIKTRGQQVTLSCSPISGHRSVSWYQQTPGQGLQFLFEYFSETQRNKGNFPGRFSGRQFSNSRSEMNVSTLELGDSALYLCASRDSGNNEQFFGPGTRLTVL.

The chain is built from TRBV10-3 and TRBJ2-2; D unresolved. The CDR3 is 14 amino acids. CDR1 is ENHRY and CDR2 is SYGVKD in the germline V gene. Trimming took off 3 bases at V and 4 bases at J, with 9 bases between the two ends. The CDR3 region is CAISDGELTGELFF. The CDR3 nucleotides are TGTGCCATCAGTGACGGTGAGCTCACCGGGGAGCTGTTTTTT.

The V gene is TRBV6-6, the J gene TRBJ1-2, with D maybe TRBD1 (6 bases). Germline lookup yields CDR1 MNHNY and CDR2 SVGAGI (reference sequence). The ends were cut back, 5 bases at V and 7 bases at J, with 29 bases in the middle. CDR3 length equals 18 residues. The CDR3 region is CASSRVTGPLFPPSGYTF. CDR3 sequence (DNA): TGTGCCAGCAGTCGGGTTACAGGGCCCCTTTTTCCCCCAAGTGGCTACACCTTC.

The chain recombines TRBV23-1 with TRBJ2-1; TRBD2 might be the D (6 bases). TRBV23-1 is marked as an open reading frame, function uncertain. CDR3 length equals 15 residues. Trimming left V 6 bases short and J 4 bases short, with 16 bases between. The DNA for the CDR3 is TGCGCCAGCAGCCTGTACAAGGGGAGGTACAATGAGCAGTTCTTC. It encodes CASSLYKGRYNEQFF.

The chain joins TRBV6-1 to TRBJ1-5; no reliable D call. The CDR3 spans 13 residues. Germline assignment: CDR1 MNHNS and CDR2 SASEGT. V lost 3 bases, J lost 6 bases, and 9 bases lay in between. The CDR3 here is CASSETGSQPQHF. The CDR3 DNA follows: TGTGCCAGCAGTGAGACGGGAAGTCAGCCCCAGCATTTT.

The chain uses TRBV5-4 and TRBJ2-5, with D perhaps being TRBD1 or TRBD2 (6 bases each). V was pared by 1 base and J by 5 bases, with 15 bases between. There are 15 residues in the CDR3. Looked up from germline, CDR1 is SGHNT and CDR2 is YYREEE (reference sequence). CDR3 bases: TGTGCCAGCAGCTTGACTAGAGGGGGACTGGAGACCCAGTACTTC. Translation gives CASSLTRGGLETQYF.

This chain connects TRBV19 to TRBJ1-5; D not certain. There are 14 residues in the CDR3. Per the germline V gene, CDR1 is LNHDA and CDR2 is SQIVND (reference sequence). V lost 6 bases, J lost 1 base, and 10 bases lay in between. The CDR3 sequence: CASRRETSNQPQHF. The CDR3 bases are TGTGCCAGTAGGCGTGAAACCAGCAATCAGCCCCAGCATTTT.

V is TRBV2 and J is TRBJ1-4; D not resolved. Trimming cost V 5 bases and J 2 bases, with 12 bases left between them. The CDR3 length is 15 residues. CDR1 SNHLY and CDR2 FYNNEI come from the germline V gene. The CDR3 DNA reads TGTGCCAGCAGTAAATCTCACCCCACTAATGAAAAACTGTTTTTT. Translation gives CASSKSHPTNEKLFF.

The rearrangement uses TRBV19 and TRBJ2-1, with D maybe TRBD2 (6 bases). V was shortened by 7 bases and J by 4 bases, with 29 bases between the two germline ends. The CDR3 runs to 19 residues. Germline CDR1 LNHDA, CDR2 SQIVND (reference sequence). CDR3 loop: CASIGSTLVGGVAYNEQFF. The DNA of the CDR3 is TGTGCCAGTATTGGTAGTACCCTGGTCGGGGGAGTGGCGTACAATGAGCAGTTCTTC.

The CDR3 sequence: CASSLQGLATDTQYF. The CDR3 DNA follows: TGTGCCAGCAGCTTACAGGGACTCGCCACAGATACGCAGTATTTT. The chain couples TRBV7-8 to TRBJ2-3, with D tentatively TRBD2 (6 bases). CDR3 size: 15 residues. CDR1 and CDR2 (germline): SGHVS, FQNEAQ. V was clipped by 2 bases and J by 2 bases, with 11 bases between them.

CDR3 in DNA: TGCGCCAGCAGTCAGCGGGACAGGGGCGAAAAACTACCCACAGATACGCAGTATTTT. Residues: CASSQRDRGEKLPTDTQYF. The chain couples TRBV23-1 to TRBJ2-3, with 10 nucleotides matching TRBD1. TRBV23-1 is an ORF, and what it does is uncertain. This CDR3 spans 19 amino acids. Trimming cost V 3 bases and J 2 bases; bases outside gene matches: 14.

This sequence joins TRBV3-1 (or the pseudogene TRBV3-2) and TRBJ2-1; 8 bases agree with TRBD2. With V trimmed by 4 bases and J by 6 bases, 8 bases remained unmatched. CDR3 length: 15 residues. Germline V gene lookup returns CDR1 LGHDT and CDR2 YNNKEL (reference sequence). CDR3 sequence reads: CASSPSPLAGNEQFF. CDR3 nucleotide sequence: TGTGCCAGCAGCCCCTCCCCGCTAGCGGGCAATGAGCAGTTCTTC.

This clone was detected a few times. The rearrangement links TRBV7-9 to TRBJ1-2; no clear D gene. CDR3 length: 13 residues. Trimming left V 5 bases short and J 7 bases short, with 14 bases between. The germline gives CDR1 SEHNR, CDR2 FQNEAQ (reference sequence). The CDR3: CASSAGSQGGYTF. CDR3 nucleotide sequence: TGTGCCAGCAGCGCGGGTAGCCAAGGTGGCTACACCTTC.

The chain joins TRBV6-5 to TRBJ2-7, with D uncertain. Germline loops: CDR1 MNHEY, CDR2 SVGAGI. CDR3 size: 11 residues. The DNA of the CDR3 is TGTGGGTCGGGCAGTTCCTACGAGCAGTACTTC. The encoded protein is CGSGSSYEQYF.

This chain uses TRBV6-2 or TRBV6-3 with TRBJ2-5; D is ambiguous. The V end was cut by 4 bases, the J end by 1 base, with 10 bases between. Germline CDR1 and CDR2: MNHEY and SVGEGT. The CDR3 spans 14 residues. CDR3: CASSFSSRQETQYF. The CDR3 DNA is TGTGCCAGCAGTTTTTCGAGCCGCCAAGAGACCCAGTACTTC.

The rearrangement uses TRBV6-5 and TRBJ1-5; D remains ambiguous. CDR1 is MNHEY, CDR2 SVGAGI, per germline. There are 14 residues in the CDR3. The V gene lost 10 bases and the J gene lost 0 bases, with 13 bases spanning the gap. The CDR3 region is CATSRTDSNQPQHF. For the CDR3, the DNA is TGTGCCACCAGCCGGACGGATAGCAATCAGCCCCAGCATTTT.

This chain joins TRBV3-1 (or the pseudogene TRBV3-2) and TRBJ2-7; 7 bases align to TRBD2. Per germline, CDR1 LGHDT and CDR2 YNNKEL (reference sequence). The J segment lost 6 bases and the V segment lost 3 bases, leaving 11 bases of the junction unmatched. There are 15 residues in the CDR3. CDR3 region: CASSQEMVLAVEQYF. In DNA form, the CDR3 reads TGTGCCAGCAGCCAGGAAATGGTGCTAGCGGTCGAGCAGTACTTC.

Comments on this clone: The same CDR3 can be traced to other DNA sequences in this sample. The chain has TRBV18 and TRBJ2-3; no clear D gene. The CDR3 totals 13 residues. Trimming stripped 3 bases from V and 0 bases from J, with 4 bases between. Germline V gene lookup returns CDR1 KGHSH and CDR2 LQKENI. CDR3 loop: CASSPSSTDTQYF. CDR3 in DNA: TGTGCCAGCTCACCTAGCAGCACAGATACGCAGTATTTT.